These 31 T cell receptor beta chains were sequenced from one sample in a study of molecular identifiers for immune sequencing clone quantification. TCRdb re-analysed the PCR reads in MiXCR, keeping a single row per CDR3 protein. This sample has over 600,000 distinct CDR3 sequences, with 15% to 20% found just once. Sample: naive CD8+ T cells from blood, with Jurkat cell RNA spiked in. Subset given: FACS-sorted CD8+CD4-CCR7+CD45RA+ naive T cells. The receptor set was obtained from a human donor in good health. Some libraries in this study had Jurkat cell RNA spiked in.

This clonotype came up many times. The chain is built from TRBV7-9 and TRBJ2-5; 7 bases match TRBD1. This CDR3 comprises 14 residues. V was pared by 6 bases and J by 4 bases, with 8 bases of the junction left unmatched. Germline CDR1 SEHNR, CDR2 FQNEAQ (reference sequence). The CDR3 DNA is TGTGCCAGCAGTTTCCCAGGGGGTGGAGAGACCCAGTACTTC. Its protein product is CASSFPGGGETQYF.

This chain joins TRBV28 and TRBJ2-7; 9 nucleotides agree with TRBD1. This CDR3 has 15 residues. Germline lookup yields CDR1 MDHEN and CDR2 SYDVKM. V lost 3 bases to trimming and J lost 4 bases; unmatched junction nucleotides: 7. Here the CDR3 reads CASSFAPGQGYEQYF. The CDR3 nucleotides read TGTGCCAGCAGTTTTGCCCCGGGACAGGGTTACGAGCAGTACTTC.

This clonotype was counted at least ten times. The V and J genes are TRBV19 and TRBJ2-2, with no clear D. The CDR3 sequence is 13 residues long. The germline CDR1 and CDR2 sequences are LNHDA and SQIVND (reference sequence). The V end lost 8 bases, the J end lost 0 bases, and 7 bases lay between the germline ends. In DNA, the CDR3 is TGTGCCAGTCCTACCACGAACACCGGGGAGCTGTTTTTT. Its translation: CASPTTNTGELFF.

V gene TRBV20-1 combines with J gene TRBJ2-5; TRBD2 aligns across 7 bases. Germline values: CDR1 DFQATT, CDR2 SNEGSKA (reference sequence). CDR3 size: 16 residues. The V and J ends lost 6 bases and 2 bases, in that order; junction bases with no gene match: 15. As DNA, the CDR3 is TGCAGTGCATACCCATTGGGGGGGGGAAGTCAAGAGACCCAGTACTTC. Its protein is CSAYPLGGGSQETQYF.

V is TRBV4-1 and J is TRBJ2-3; unclear D gene. Germline CDR1 and CDR2: MGHRA and YSYEKL. This CDR3 is built from 18 residues. V was shortened by 0 bases and J by 2 bases, with 18 bases between the two germline ends. CDR3 sequence: CASSQDSGVVFPTDTQYF. In DNA form, the CDR3 reads TGCGCCAGCAGCCAAGATAGTGGGGTCGTTTTCCCCACAGATACGCAGTATTTT.

With regard to this clonotype: A much larger clone is a single base away; this may be a read error. The rearrangement links TRBV11-2 to TRBJ2-5, with D possibly matching TRBD1 (6 bases). The V gene lost 1 base and the J gene lost 4 bases, with 16 bases spanning the gap. The CDR3 spans 16 residues. Germline V CDR1 and CDR2: SGHAT, FQNNGV. This CDR3 is CASSLAGTYLRETQYF. Written as DNA, the CDR3 is TGTGCCAGCAGCTTAGCCGGGACATACTTACGAGAGACCCAGTACTTC.

This clonotype was recorded at least ten times. The chain recombines TRBV15 with TRBJ1-2; D gene unclear. The V end was cut by 0 bases, the J end by 5 bases, with 10 bases between. Germline V gene lookup returns CDR1 LNHNV and CDR2 YYDKDF (reference sequence). This CDR3 spans 14 amino acids. The CDR3 protein is CATSRDENNYGYTF. CDR3 nucleotide sequence: TGTGCCACCAGCAGAGATGAGAACAATTATGGCTACACCTTC. Using reference TRBV15 and TRBJ1-2 for the parts outside the CDR3, the full variable domain is DAMVIQNPRYQVTQFGKPVTLSCSQTLNHNVMYWYQQKSSQAPKLLFHYYDKDFNNEADTPDNFQSRRPNTSFCFLDIRSPGLGDTAMYLCATSRDENNYGYTFGSGTRLTVV.

This clonotype has at least ten counts. The CDR3 sequence is CSVERPQETQYF. The CDR3 DNA reads TGCAGCGTTGAGCGCCCCCAAGAGACCCAGTACTTC. The chain couples TRBV29-1 to TRBJ2-5; D is ambiguous. This CDR3 has 12 amino acids. Germline CDR1 is SQVTM and CDR2 is ANQGSEA. Deletions cut 3 bases from V and 1 base from J, with 6 bases between. Based on the CDR3 plus reference TRBV29-1 and TRBJ2-5, the full variable domain is SAVISQKPSRDICQRGTSLTIQCQVDSQVTMMFWYRQQPGQSLTLIATANQGSEATYESGFVIDKFPISRPNLTFSTLTVSNMSPEDSSIYLCSVERPQETQYFGPGTRLLVL.

This clonotype has ten or more counts. The chain links TRBV9 to TRBJ2-3; 10 bases line up with TRBD1. J gave up 5 bases and V 0 bases, and 12 bases lay outside the gene matches. The CDR3 length is 18 residues. Germline loops: CDR1 SGDLS, CDR2 YYNGEE. In nucleotides, the CDR3 is TGTGCCAGCAGCGTAGACCCCGCCGGGACAGGGGATGAAGATACGCAGTATTTT. This translates into CASSVDPAGTGDEDTQYF.

This clonotype was picked up one time. A much larger clonotype is one base distant, so this may be a read error. This chain links TRBV21-1 with TRBJ1-6; the table's D call, TRBD1, was not checked against the DNA. TRBV21-1 has pseudogene status. The CDR3 covers 20 residues. The CDR3 sequence: CASSKSPGASSSSYNSPPHF. In DNA form, the CDR3 reads TGTGCCAGCAGCAAATCTCCGGGGGCCTCTTCCAGCTCCTATAATTCACCCCCCCACTTT.

This clonotype was picked up many times. The J gene is TRBJ1-5, the V gene TRBV12-3 or TRBV12-4; D is unresolved. V dropped 6 bases and J dropped 5 bases, with 17 bases sitting between them. The length of the CDR3 is 15 residues. The CDR3 coding sequence is TGTGCCAGCAGCAGCACCCTGGAGTACGATCAGCCCCAGCATTTT. This codes for CASSSTLEYDQPQHF.

This clonotype was seen many times. The gene calls are TRBV6-6 and TRBJ2-3; 7 bases match TRBD2. The CDR3 is made up of 16 amino acids. V lost 8 bases, J lost 0 bases, and 11 bases stayed unmatched. The germline CDR1 and CDR2 sequences are MNHNY and SVGAGI (reference sequence). The CDR3 nucleotides read TGTGCCAGCGGATTTTCGGGGGAGGGAAGCACAGATACGCAGTATTTT. It encodes CASGFSGEGSTDTQYF.

This clonotype has ten or more counts. V gene TRBV7-2 combines with J gene TRBJ2-7, with 8 bases that match TRBD1. Germline values: CDR1 SGHTA, CDR2 FQGNSA. V lost 1 base to trimming and J lost 0 bases; unmatched junction nucleotides: 5. The CDR3 has 16 residues. The CDR3 protein is CASSLDRDRPSYEQYF. Here the CDR3 DNA reads TGTGCCAGCAGCTTAGACCGGGACAGGCCCTCCTACGAGCAGTACTTC.

This clonotype has ten or more counts. This rearrangement joins TRBV5-1 to TRBJ1-1; D possibly corresponds to TRBD1 (5 bases). There are 15 residues in the CDR3. Germline V CDR1 and CDR2: SGHRS, YFSETQ. V lost 4 bases and J lost 5, with 18 bases in between. The CDR3 region has the DNA TGCGCCAGCAGCCCACTTCTGCAGGGCACGACTGAAGCTTTCTTT. Amino acids: CASSPLLQGTTEAFF.

This clonotype was found a few times. The V call is TRBV27, the J call TRBJ2-7; D not resolved. V lost 7 bases, J lost 4 bases, and 14 bases lay in between. This CDR3 is 13 amino acids long. Germline loops: CDR1 MNHEY, CDR2 SMNVEV (reference sequence). The DNA of the CDR3 is TGTGCCAGCACCTACGGAGTTGGTTACGAGCAGTACTTC. It yields the protein CASTYGVGYEQYF.

This clonotype has at least ten counts. This rearrangement joins TRBV4-1 to TRBJ2-3, with TRBD1 matching 7 bases. V lost 1 base, J lost 3 bases, and 10 bases stayed unmatched. The CDR3 loop spans 17 amino acids. Germline V gene sequence: CDR1 MGHRA, CDR2 YSYEKL. The CDR3 DNA follows: TGCGCCAGCAGCCAAGGGTCCGGCAGGGGGTTTACAGATACGCAGTATTTT. It specifies CASSQGSGRGFTDTQYF.

This clonotype was seen ten or more times. This chain joins TRBV28 and TRBJ2-3, with a possible D match to TRBD2 (6 bases). The CDR3 has 15 residues. Germline loops: CDR1 MDHEN, CDR2 SYDVKM. V shed 4 bases and J shed 3 bases, with 14 bases lying between them. The CDR3, as DNA: TGTGCCAGCAGTTGGCCGAGACTAGGTACAGATACGCAGTATTTT. This sequence encodes CASSWPRLGTDTQYF.

This clonotype occurred a few times. A much larger clone lies a single base off, so this may be a read error. CDR3 in DNA: TGTGCCAGCAGCTTAGAAGAGGTCGGCGGAGATCCCACAGATTCGCAGTATTTT. Translation gives CASSLEEVGGDPTDSQYF. The chain carries TRBV7-9 and TRBJ2-3; D is unclear. CDR1 SEHNR and CDR2 FQNEAQ come from the germline V gene (reference sequence). This CDR3 spans 18 amino acids.

This clonotype was picked up many times. V and J are TRBV28 and TRBJ1-4; unclear D gene. The CDR3 runs to 14 residues. Per the germline V gene, CDR1 is MDHEN and CDR2 is SYDVKM. The germline V and J ends were trimmed by 9 bases and 4 bases, with 15 bases remaining between them. CDR3 nucleotide sequence: TGTGCCAGTTGGGGATGGGGAAATAATGAAAAACTGTTTTTT. Translated: CASWGWGNNEKLFF.

In its sample, this clonotype was seen many times. The chain employs TRBV29-1 and TRBJ1-2, with D possibly TRBD1 on 6 matching bases. The CDR3 consists of 13 residues. Trimming shortened V by 6 bases and J by 3 bases, and 14 bases separated the two germline ends. Germline values: CDR1 SQVTM, CDR2 ANQGSEA. The CDR3 DNA reads as TGCAGCGTCTTAAAGGACAGTGACTATGGCTACACCTTC. Its translation: CSVLKDSDYGYTF.

The chain carries TRBV28 and TRBJ2-7, with 7 bases identical to TRBD2. V lost 3 bases and J lost 4; bases outside the gene matches: 12. Germline V lookup: CDR1 MDHEN, CDR2 SYDVKM. The CDR3 runs 16 residues. The CDR3 region is CASSFRLRGSFYEQYF. CDR3 DNA sequence: TGTGCCAGCAGTTTCCGATTACGCGGGAGTTTTTACGAGCAGTACTTC. The full variable domain, in which reference TRBV28 and TRBJ2-7 provide the parts outside the CDR3, is DVKVTQSSRYLVKRTGEKVFLECVQDMDHENMFWYRQDPGLGLRLIYFSYDVKMKEKGDIPEGYSVSREKKERFSLILESASTNQTSMYLCASSFRLRGSFYEQYFGPGTRLTVT.

As concerns this clonotype: This may come from a read error, since a much larger clone is one base off. Given the absence of the conserved phenylalanine or tryptophan at the CDR3 end, a read error is likely. For the CDR3, the DNA is TGCAGCGTGAATGACAGGGGTGCGGGAGCTTTCTCT. This gives the protein CSVNDRGAGAFS. The chain combines TRBV29-1 with TRBJ1-1, with 8 nucleotides matching TRBD1. The V and J ends lost 6 bases and 10 bases, in that order; junction bases with no gene match: 10. The length of the CDR3 is 12 residues. Germline values: CDR1 SQVTM, CDR2 ANQGSEA.

In regard to this clonotype: This clone may be a read error of a much larger clone one base away. V gene TRBV27 combines with J gene TRBJ2-2, with TRBD2 identical over 11 bases. In germline, CDR1 is MNHEY, CDR2 SMNVEV (reference sequence). The CDR3 totals 16 residues. CDR3 sequence (DNA): TGTGCCTGCAGTTTACCCCTAGCGGGAGGTCCTGGGGAGCTGTTTTTT. Protein product: CACSLPLAGGPGELFF.

A word on this clonotype: Given a much more abundant clone one base away, this may be a read error. This sequence joins TRBV29-1 and TRBJ2-1, with 7 bases fitting TRBD2. Germline V gene lookup returns CDR1 SQVTM and CDR2 ANQGSEA. The CDR3 spans 15 residues. The CDR3 nucleotides are TGCAGCGGGGGGGGGAGTGGCCTTAGGTACACTGAGCAGTTCTTC. Translated, it gives CSGGGSGLRYTEQFF.

As to this clonotype: A junction end diverges from the germline sequence, so it may reflect a read error. This chain uses TRBV7-9 with TRBJ2-2; 8 bases are a match to TRBD1. This CDR3 has 15 amino acids. The germline V gene has CDR1 SEHNR and CDR2 FQNEAQ (reference sequence). CDR3: CASSPGGAETGGLFF. CDR3 DNA sequence: TGTGCCAGCAGCCCAGGGGGCGCCGAGACCGGGGGGCTGTTTTTT.

The V gene is TRBV6-5, the J gene TRBJ1-6; D is unresolved. This CDR3 spans 10 amino acids. Trimming left V 8 bases short and J 8 bases short, with 4 bases between. Germline-derived CDR1 and CDR2 are MNHEY and SVGAGI. The CDR3 DNA is TGTGCCAGCGGCCATTCACCCCTCCACTTT. Amino acids: CASGHSPLHF.

This clonotype has a count of ten or more. The chain recombines TRBV7-8 with TRBJ1-5; D perhaps matches TRBD1 (5 bases). Germline CDR1 is SGHVS and CDR2 is FQNEAQ. Trimming left V 4 bases short and J 5 bases short, with 18 bases between. The CDR3 is made up of 16 amino acids. CDR3 coding DNA: TGTGCCAGCAGCTCGGGCCTGGGGCGACCGGATCAGCCCCAGCATTTT. Translated, it gives CASSSGLGRPDQPQHF. Based on the CDR3 plus reference TRBV7-8 and TRBJ1-5, the full variable domain is GAGVSQSPRYKVAKRGQDVALRCDPISGHVSLFWYQQALGQGPEFLTYFQNEAQLDKSGLPSDRFFAERPEGSVSTLKIQRTQQEDSAVYLCASSSGLGRPDQPQHFGDGTRLSIL.

This clonotype was observed a single time. In this CDR3 the conserved last residue, phenylalanine or tryptophan, is missing, so a read error is likely. This chain joins TRBV20-1 and TRBJ2-7; weak D call: TRBD2 (6 bases). V was shortened by 2 bases and J by 2 bases, with 16 bases between the two germline ends. The CDR3 contains 15 residues. The germline gives CDR1 DFQATT, CDR2 SNEGSKA (reference sequence). Here the CDR3 reads CSARPHDSGPYEQYL. The CDR3 region has the DNA TGCAGTGCTAGACCCCACGATAGCGGACCCTACGAGCAGTACCTC.

This clonotype has a count of ten or more. This chain uses TRBV5-4 with TRBJ1-4, with D possibly matching TRBD1 (6 bases). Germline V lookup: CDR1 SGHNT, CDR2 YYREEE (reference sequence). The CDR3 contains 14 residues. The V and J ends lost 4 bases and 6 bases respectively, with 13 bases between them. The CDR3 region has the DNA TGTGCCAGCAGCATGGACGCAGGGGATGAAAAACTGTTTTTT. It codes for CASSMDAGDEKLFF.

This clonotype was detected ten times or more. The V and J genes are TRBV7-9 and TRBJ2-7; TRBD1 aligns across 7 bases. Trimming at V came to 6 bases and at J to 0 bases, leaving 8 bases not matched to a gene. Germline V CDR1 and CDR2: SEHNR, FQNEAQ (reference sequence). The CDR3 extends over 15 amino acids. The chain's CDR3 is CASSSRGPSSYEQYF. As DNA, the CDR3 is TGTGCCAGCAGTTCAAGGGGGCCGAGCTCCTACGAGCAGTACTTC.

This clonotype was seen many times. Written as DNA, the CDR3 is TGCGCCAGCAGCCGAAGTGCCCGGACAGGGGGCTTGGAGACCCAGTACTTC. It encodes CASSRSARTGGLETQYF. V is TRBV4-1 and J is TRBJ2-5; 11 bases match TRBD1. This CDR3 contains 17 residues. V lost 4 bases to trimming and J lost 5 bases; unmatched junction nucleotides: 12. Germline loops: CDR1 MGHRA, CDR2 YSYEKL.